This T cell receptor (beta chain) appears in the sequencing data of a study of shared clonotypes between healthy human individuals. The CDR3 extends over 15 amino acids. Germline CDR1 and CDR2: MNHEY and SMNVEV (reference sequence). V shed 7 bases and J 9 bases; nucleotides not matched to a gene: 8. Regarding this clone: The target antigen is unknown.

Study-level findings and limits: Apart from blood, nothing was sampled; tissue repertoires likely differ. Some clonotypes were shared by all four sorted-subset donors, while others were not shared. The non-shared ones had lower generation probabilities than the shared ones.

Participating donors were healthy, HIV-negative adults free of recent acute infections or vaccinations. Measured with immunoSEQ multiplex PCR; TCRdb has only the in-frame clones, and not every one. This table has 2.5 million or so clones, more than 80% appearing once. The V gene is TRBV27, the J gene TRBJ1-6; TRBD1 aligns across 11 bases. Sequenced sample: naive CD4+ T cells sorted from blood. Subset: CD45RA+ positively selected. This receptor was obtained from a man younger than 35 in good health. CDR3 sequence (DNA): TGTGCCAGCACTTCGCCTGGGACAGGGGGTTCACCCCTCCACTTT. Its translation is CASTSPGTGGSPLHF.